A single sample gave rise to the 27 T cell receptor beta chains below, sequenced in a study of breast tumors, draining lymph nodes, adjacent tissues. In TCRdb, the multiplex PCR reads were re-called with MiXCR into one record per CDR3 protein. The table shows 85,000 to 130,000 distinct CDR3 sequences, with less than 40% occurring only once. The lymph nodes were axillary draining lymph nodes from breast cancer patients. Sequencing input: axillary lymph node tissue. The receptors derive from a female donor with breast cancer. Some clones in this sample may be carry-over from other donors' samples.

The chain links TRBV15 to TRBJ1-5; D is ambiguous. CDR3 length: 15 amino acids. Trimming took 1 base from V and 5 from J, leaving 12 bases between them. Germline V lookup: CDR1 LNHNV, CDR2 YYDKDF (reference sequence). The CDR3 DNA sequence: TGTGCCACCAGCAGAGGTGGGAGAGAGGATCAGCCCCAGCATTTT. It yields the protein CATSRGGREDQPQHF.

The rearrangement links TRBV5-4 to TRBJ1-1, with D possibly TRBD1 on 6 matching bases. The CDR3 sequence is 15 residues long. CDR1 SGHNT and CDR2 YYREEE come from the germline V gene (reference sequence). Trimming stripped 7 bases from V and 5 bases from J, with 21 bases between. The CDR3: CASFSQGAGGTEAFF. For the CDR3, the DNA is TGTGCCAGCTTCTCACAGGGTGCGGGGGGTACTGAAGCTTTCTTT.

This sequence joins TRBV6-5 and TRBJ1-2; 8 bases map to TRBD1. The trim removed 6 bases at V and 8 bases at J, leaving 5 bases unmatched. The germline V gene encodes CDR1 MNHEY and CDR2 SVGAGI. The CDR3 length is 12 residues. CDR3: CASRGQARGYTF. The CDR3 DNA reads as TGTGCCAGCAGGGGACAGGCGAGGGGCTACACCTTC.

Note on this clonotype: The final CDR3 position lacks the conserved phenylalanine or tryptophan, pointing to a likely read error. The chain joins TRBV5-1 to TRBJ2-7, with 8 bases aligning to TRBD2. The CDR3 loop spans 17 amino acids. From germline, CDR1 is SGHRS and CDR2 YFSETQ. V was clipped by 0 bases and J by 1 base; unmatched bases: 9. The CDR3 sequence: CASSLGAASGFSYEQYL. Here the CDR3 DNA reads TGCGCCAGCAGCTTGGGCGCGGCTAGCGGGTTTTCCTACGAGCAGTACCTC.

This clonotype was seen ten or more times. The V call is TRBV2, the J call TRBJ2-1; 8 bases map to TRBD1. Germline-derived CDR1 and CDR2 are SNHLY and FYNNEI. Trimming removed 8 bases from V and 7 bases from J; junction bases left unmatched: 16. The CDR3 extends over 16 amino acids. The DNA of the CDR3 is TGTGCCAGCGCAGCGCTTTTTGACAGGGGACAGAATGAGCAGTTCTTC. It is translated as CASAALFDRGQNEQFF.

This clonotype was seen many times. V usage is TRBV27 and J usage is TRBJ2-3, with D possibly TRBD2 on 7 matching bases. Germline values: CDR1 MNHEY, CDR2 SMNVEV (reference sequence). There are 14 residues in the CDR3. Trimming cost V 2 bases and J 5 bases, with 11 bases left between them. For the CDR3, the DNA is TGTGCCAGCAGTTTAGCGGGGGCGGGAGATACGCAGTATTTT. This codes for CASSLAGAGDTQYF.

This clonotype was detected ten times or more. The genes are TRBV6-5 and TRBJ1-6; possible D gene TRBD1, 6 bases. V was trimmed by 5 bases and J by 7 bases, leaving 15 bases between them. The germline V gene has CDR1 MNHEY and CDR2 SVGAGI. CDR3 length: 15 amino acids. The CDR3 coding sequence is TGTGCCAGCAGTCACCAAAAAAGGGGGAATTCACCCCTCCACTTT. This translates into CASSHQKRGNSPLHF.

The chain combines TRBV20-1 with TRBJ2-3; D gene ambiguous. Germline V gene sequence: CDR1 DFQATT, CDR2 SNEGSKA (reference sequence). With 3 bases removed from V and 0 bases from J, the gap between germline ends came to 13 bases. The CDR3 length is 15 residues. CDR3 region: CSASHYATSTDTQYF. In nucleotides, the CDR3 is TGCAGTGCTAGTCATTACGCGACTAGCACAGATACGCAGTATTTT.

This clonotype was found many times. The genes are TRBV5-8 and TRBJ2-7; D may be TRBD1 or TRBD2 (5 bases each). Germline CDR1 SGHTS, CDR2 YDEGEE. Trimming pared 0 bases from V and 2 bases from J, leaving 15 bases between. This CDR3 spans 16 amino acids. The DNA for the CDR3 is TGTGCCAGCAGCTTGGGTCCCGGGACGGAAACCTACGAGCAGTACTTC. This translates into CASSLGPGTETYEQYF. Full variable domain (remainder filled in from reference TRBV5-8 and TRBJ2-7): EAGVTQSPTHLIKTRGQQATLRCSPISGHTSVYWYQQALGLGLQFLLWYDEGEERNRGNFPPRFSGRQFPNYSSELNVNALELEDSALYLCASSLGPGTETYEQYFGPGTRLTVT.

To note about this clonotype: A read error is likely, as this CDR3 ends without the conserved phenylalanine or tryptophan. The J gene is TRBJ1-1, the V gene TRBV4-3; D perhaps matches TRBD1 (5 bases). Per germline, CDR1 LGHNA and CDR2 YSLEER. V shed 0 bases and J shed 4 bases, with 15 bases lying between them. There are 16 residues in the CDR3. DNA of the CDR3: TGCGCCAGCAGCCAAGATGTGCACACAGGCATCACTGAAGCTTTCTGT. It codes for CASSQDVHTGITEAFC.

Concerning this clonotype itself: This clone may be a read error of a much larger clone one base away. The missing conserved phenylalanine or tryptophan at the end of this CDR3 makes a read error likely. The V call is TRBV12-3 or TRBV12-4, the J call TRBJ1-1; perhaps TRBD1 as D (6 bases). The CDR3 is 15 residues long. Deletions cut 6 bases from V and 1 base from J, with 15 bases between. The CDR3 sequence is CASRRTEETNTEAFL. CDR3 coding DNA: TGTGCCAGCAGACGGACAGAGGAAACGAACACTGAAGCTTTCCTT.

In its sample, this clonotype was seen many times. The chain uses TRBV5-1 and TRBJ1-2; 9 nucleotides agree with TRBD1. CDR3 length equals 14 residues. Looked up from germline, CDR1 is SGHRS and CDR2 is YFSETQ. J gave up 6 bases and V 3 bases, and 6 bases lay outside the gene matches. The CDR3 DNA follows: TGCGCCAGCAGCTCGGGACAGGGAATGGATGGCTACACCTTC. Translation: CASSSGQGMDGYTF.

V is TRBV19 and J is TRBJ2-3, with 10 nucleotides matching TRBD2. The CDR3 totals 15 residues. Germline CDR1 is LNHDA and CDR2 is SQIVND (reference sequence). V lost 8 bases to trimming and J lost 2 bases; unmatched junction nucleotides: 7. The CDR3 here is CASSRAGGFTDTQYF. The CDR3 region has the DNA TGTGCCAGTTCCCGAGCGGGAGGGTTCACAGATACGCAGTATTTT.

To note about this clonotype: One base away lies a much larger clone, so this may be a sequencing read error. The gene calls are TRBV10-2 and TRBJ2-3; 8 bases are shared with TRBD2. The CDR3 runs 18 residues. Germline assignment: CDR1 WSHSY and CDR2 SAAADI. The CDR3 DNA is TGCGCCAGCAGTGAGTTCTCATCAGCGGGAGAAGCCACAGGTACGCAGTATTTT. Residues: CASSEFSSAGEATGTQYF.

V usage is TRBV7-2 and J usage is TRBJ2-1; D is perhaps TRBD1 or TRBD2 (5 bases each). Looked up from germline, CDR1 is SGHTA and CDR2 is FQGNSA. The CDR3 extends over 16 amino acids. The V gene lost 6 bases and the J gene lost 9 bases, with 24 bases spanning the gap. The CDR3, as DNA: TGTGCCAGCAGGCCTACTATGGGGACCTCAGCGCCTGAGCAGTTCTTC. Amino acid sequence: CASRPTMGTSAPEQFF.

The CDR3 reads CASKTSGSSYEQYF. CDR3 nucleotides: TGTGCCAGTAAGACTAGCGGGAGCTCCTACGAGCAGTACTTC. This chain uses TRBV19 with TRBJ2-7; 12 nucleotides align to TRBD2. Unmatched junction bases numbered 1, after V lost 7 bases and J lost 0 bases. This CDR3 is built from 14 residues. Germline CDR1 is LNHDA and CDR2 is SQIVND (reference sequence).

There are many counts of this clonotype. In nucleotides, the CDR3 is TGTGCCAGCAGCGAGGAGGGCGGGAGCTCCTACGAGCAGTACTTC. Protein product: CASSEEGGSSYEQYF. The chain carries TRBV9 and TRBJ2-7; 7 bases match TRBD2. The CDR3 covers 15 residues. The V segment lost 3 bases and the J segment 0 bases; nucleotides outside the gene matches: 6. CDR1 SGDLS and CDR2 YYNGEE come from the germline V gene.

This clonotype has a count of ten or more. V gene TRBV4-3 combines with J gene TRBJ1-5; a weak D match, TRBD1 (5 bases). The CDR3 totals 14 residues. V dropped 5 bases and J dropped 9 bases, with 17 bases sitting between them. CDR1 and CDR2 from the germline V gene are LGHNA and YSLEER. CDR3: CASSVRDGLWPQHF. The CDR3 nucleotides read TGCGCCAGCAGCGTCCGGGACGGTTTGTGGCCCCAGCATTTT.

This clonotype was seen repeatedly, ten times or more. The chain recombines TRBV7-3 with TRBJ2-3; D is unresolved. This CDR3 spans 13 amino acids. V lost 5 bases to trimming and J lost 0 bases, with 6 bases between them. The germline V gene has CDR1 SGHTA and CDR2 FQGTGA. CDR3 loop: CASSLSSTDTQYF. CDR3 DNA: TGTGCCAGCAGCCTTTCTAGCACAGATACGCAGTATTTT.

This clonotype was seen at least ten times. This chain uses TRBV5-1 with TRBJ2-1; 7 positions match TRBD2. Per the germline V gene, CDR1 is SGHRS and CDR2 is YFSETQ. J gave up 5 bases and V 0 bases, and 5 bases lay outside the gene matches. The CDR3 is made up of 15 amino acids. CDR3 loop: CASSLGLAANNEQFF. For the CDR3, the DNA is TGCGCCAGCAGCTTGGGCCTAGCGGCAAACAATGAGCAGTTCTTC. Filled out from reference TRBV5-1 and TRBJ2-1, the complete variable domain reads KAGVTQTPRYLIKTRGQQVTLSCSPISGHRSVSWYQQTPGQGLQFLFEYFSETQRNKGNFPGRFSGRQFSNSRSEMNVSTLELGDSALYLCASSLGLAANNEQFFGPGTRLTVL.

This clonotype was detected many times. The gene calls are TRBV7-8 and TRBJ1-2; D uncertain. Trimming took 1 base from V and 5 from J, leaving 11 bases between them. The CDR3 sequence is 14 residues long. Germline CDR1 SGHVS, CDR2 FQNEAQ. The CDR3 is CASSLGAKEYGYTF. CDR3 DNA sequence: TGTGCCAGCAGCTTAGGGGCAAAGGAGTATGGCTACACCTTC.

This clonotype has at least ten counts. The rearrangement links TRBV2 to TRBJ1-4; D is ambiguous. The CDR3 extends over 12 amino acids. The germline gives CDR1 SNHLY, CDR2 FYNNEI. The V gene lost 5 bases and the J gene lost 8 bases, with 9 bases spanning the gap. The DNA for the CDR3 is TGTGCCAGCAGTTGGACTGGAGAAAAACTGTTTTTT. Translated: CASSWTGEKLFF. Variable domain in full (rest from reference TRBV2 and TRBJ1-4): EPEVTQTPSHQVTQMGQEVILRCVPISNHLYFYWYRQILGQKVEFLVSFYNNEISEKSEIFDDQFSVERPDGSNFTLKIRSTKLEDSAMYFCASSWTGEKLFFGSGTQLSVL.

Ten or more counts support this clonotype. This sequence joins TRBV20-1 and TRBJ2-7, with 8 bases matching TRBD2. The CDR3 is 14 amino acids. The germline V gene has CDR1 DFQATT and CDR2 SNEGSKA (reference sequence). V was clipped by 1 base and J by 1 base; unmatched bases: 3. CDR3 residues: CSARGLAPSYEQYF. DNA of the CDR3: TGCAGTGCTAGAGGACTAGCGCCTTCCTACGAGCAGTACTTC.

The sample holds many counts of this clonotype. The chain joins TRBV12-5 to TRBJ2-5; 8 positions agree with TRBD1. CDR3 length: 14 amino acids. Germline-derived CDR1 and CDR2 are LGHNT and FRNRAP. V lost 2 bases to trimming and J lost 4 bases; unmatched junction nucleotides: 3. CDR3 region: CASGLIGQGETQYF. The CDR3 DNA sequence: TGTGCTAGTGGTTTGATAGGACAGGGAGAGACCCAGTACTTC.

There are many counts of this clonotype. This chain connects TRBV20-1 to TRBJ1-5; 7 bases line up with TRBD1. The CDR3 consists of 16 residues. CDR1 DFQATT and CDR2 SNEGSKA come from the germline V gene (reference sequence). Trimming removed 2 bases from V and 7 bases from J; junction bases left unmatched: 14. The CDR3 spells CSARLSGGLGGQPQHF. CDR3 DNA: TGCAGTGCTAGACTTTCAGGGGGGCTTGGGGGGCAGCCCCAGCATTTT.

Notes on this clonotype: The missing conserved phenylalanine or tryptophan at the end of this CDR3 makes a read error likely. The genes are TRBV7-8 and TRBJ2-7; D unclear. Trimming left V 3 bases short and J 2 bases short, with 11 bases between. Germline-derived CDR1 and CDR2 are SGHVS and FQNEAQ. CDR3 length: 14 residues. The CDR3 DNA reads TGTGCCAGCAGCTTCCGACCAGCAGCCTACGAGCAGTACCTC. Translation gives CASSFRPAAYEQYL.

The J gene is TRBJ1-2, the V gene TRBV7-9; tentatively, D is TRBD1 (5 bases). The V gene lost 5 bases and the J gene lost 8 bases, with 21 bases spanning the gap. The germline gives CDR1 SEHNR, CDR2 FQNEAQ (reference sequence). CDR3 length equals 15 residues. For the CDR3, the DNA is TGTGCCAGCAGCGACAGAAATGGGGGGGGTGGCGGCTACACCTTC. Encoded protein: CASSDRNGGGGGYTF.